This entry features one T cell receptor (beta chain) sequence. At one boundary the junction diverges from the germline segment, which might be a read error. Assay: immunoSEQ multiplex PCR; the TCRdb copy retains only in-frame clones and omits some. This repertoire shows 9,500 to 15,000 clones, roughly 95% found once; its top ten account for approximately 1%. This sample is part of a study of T cells and Merkel cell carcinoma outcomes. The germline V gene encodes CDR1 SGHDT and CDR2 YYEEEE. CDR3 length: 15 amino acids. The chain uses TRBV5-6 and TRBJ1-3; the D gene is possibly TRBD1 (5 bases). Material: tumor tissue from Merkel cell carcinoma. The origin of this receptor is a human donor with Merkel cell carcinoma. The chain's CDR3 is CANSLYRNSGNTIYF. Here the CDR3 DNA reads TGTGCCAACAGCTTGTACAGGAACTCTGGAAACACCATATATTTT.